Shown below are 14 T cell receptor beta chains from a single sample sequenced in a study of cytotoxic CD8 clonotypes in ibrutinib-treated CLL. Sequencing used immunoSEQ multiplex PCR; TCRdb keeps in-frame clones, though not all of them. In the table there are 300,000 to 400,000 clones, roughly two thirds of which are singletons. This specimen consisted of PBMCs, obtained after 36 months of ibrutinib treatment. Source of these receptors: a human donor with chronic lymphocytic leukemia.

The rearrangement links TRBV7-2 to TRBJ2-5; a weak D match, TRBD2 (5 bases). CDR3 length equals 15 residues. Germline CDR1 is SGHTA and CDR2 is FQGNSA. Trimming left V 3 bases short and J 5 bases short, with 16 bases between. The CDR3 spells CASSFRAPRGETQYF. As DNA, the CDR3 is TGTGCCAGCAGCTTCCGGGCCCCCAGAGGGGAGACCCAGTACTTC. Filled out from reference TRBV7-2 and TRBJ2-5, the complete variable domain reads GAGVSQSPSNKVTEKGKDVELRCDPISGHTALYWYRQSLGQGLEFLIYFQGNSAPDKSGLPSDRFSAERTGGSVSTLTIQRTQQEDSAVYLCASSFRAPRGETQYFGPGTRLLVL.

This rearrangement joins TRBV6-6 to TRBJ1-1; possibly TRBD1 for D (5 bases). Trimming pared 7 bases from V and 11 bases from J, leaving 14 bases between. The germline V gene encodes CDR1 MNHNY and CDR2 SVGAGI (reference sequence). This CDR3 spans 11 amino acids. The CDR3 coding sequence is TGTGCCAGCATAGTTGGGACTGGGGCTTTCTTT. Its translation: CASIVGTGAFF.

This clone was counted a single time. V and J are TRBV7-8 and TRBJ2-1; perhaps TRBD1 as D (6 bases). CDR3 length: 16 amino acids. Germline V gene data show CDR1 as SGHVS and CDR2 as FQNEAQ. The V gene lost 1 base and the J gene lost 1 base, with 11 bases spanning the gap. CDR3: CASSLEVRGSYNEQFF. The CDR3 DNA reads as TGTGCCAGCAGCTTAGAGGTTAGGGGGTCCTACAATGAGCAGTTCTTC. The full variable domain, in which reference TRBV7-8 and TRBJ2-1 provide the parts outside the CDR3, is GAGVSQSPRYKVAKRGQDVALRCDPISGHVSLFWYQQALGQGPEFLTYFQNEAQLDKSGLPSDRFFAERPEGSVSTLKIQRTQQEDSAVYLCASSLEVRGSYNEQFFGPGTRLTVL.

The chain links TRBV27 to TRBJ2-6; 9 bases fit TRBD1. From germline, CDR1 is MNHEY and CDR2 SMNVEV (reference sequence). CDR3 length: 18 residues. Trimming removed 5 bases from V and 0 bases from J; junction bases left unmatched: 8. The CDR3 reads CASSTYRGRPSGANVLTF. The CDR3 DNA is TGTGCCAGCAGTACGTACAGGGGGCGCCCCTCTGGGGCCAACGTCCTGACTTTC.

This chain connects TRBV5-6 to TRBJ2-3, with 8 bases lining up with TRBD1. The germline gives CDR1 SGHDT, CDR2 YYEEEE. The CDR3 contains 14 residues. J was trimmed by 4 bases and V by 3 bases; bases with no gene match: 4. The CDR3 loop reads CASSWRTGPDTQYF. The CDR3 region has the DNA TGTGCCAGCAGCTGGCGGACAGGGCCAGATACGCAGTATTTT. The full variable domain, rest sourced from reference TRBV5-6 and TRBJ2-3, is DAGVTQSPTHLIKTRGQQVTLRCSPKSGHDTVSWYQQALGQGPQFIFQYYEEEERQRGNFPDRFSGHQFPNYSSELNVNALLLGDSALYLCASSWRTGPDTQYFGPGTRLTVL.

The CDR3 region has the DNA TGCAGCGTTCCAACCGGGTTATCGGACAATGAGCAGTTCTTC. This translates into CSVPTGLSDNEQFF. J is TRBJ2-1 and V is TRBV29-1; D gene unclear. Germline-derived CDR1 and CDR2 are SQVTM and ANQGSEA. V was clipped by 5 bases and J by 5 bases, with 16 bases between them. The CDR3 extends over 14 amino acids.

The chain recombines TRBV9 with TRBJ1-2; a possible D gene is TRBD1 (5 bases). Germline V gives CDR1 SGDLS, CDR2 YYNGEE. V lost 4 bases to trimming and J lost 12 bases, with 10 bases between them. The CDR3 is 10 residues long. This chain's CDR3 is CASSPRGDTF. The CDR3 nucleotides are TGTGCCAGCAGCCCACGAGGGGACACCTTC.

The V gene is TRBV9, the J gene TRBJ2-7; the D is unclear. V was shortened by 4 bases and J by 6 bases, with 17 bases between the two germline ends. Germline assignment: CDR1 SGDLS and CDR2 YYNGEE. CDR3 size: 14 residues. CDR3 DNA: TGTGCCAGCAGCCCCCAATCCACCGCCCCCGAGCAGTACTTC. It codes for CASSPQSTAPEQYF. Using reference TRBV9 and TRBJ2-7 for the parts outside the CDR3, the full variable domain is DSGVTQTPKHLITATGQRVTLRCSPRSGDLSVYWYQQSLDQGLQFLIQYYNGEERAKGNILERFSAQQFPDLHSELNLSSLELGDSALYFCASSPQSTAPEQYFGPGTRLTVT.

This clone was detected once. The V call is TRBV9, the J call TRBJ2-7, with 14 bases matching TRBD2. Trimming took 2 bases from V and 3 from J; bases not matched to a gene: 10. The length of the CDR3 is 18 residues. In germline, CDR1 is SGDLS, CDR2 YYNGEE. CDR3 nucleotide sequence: TGTGCCAGCAGCGTGGGACTAGCGGGGGACTCGATAAACTACGAGCAGTACTTC. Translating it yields CASSVGLAGDSINYEQYF.

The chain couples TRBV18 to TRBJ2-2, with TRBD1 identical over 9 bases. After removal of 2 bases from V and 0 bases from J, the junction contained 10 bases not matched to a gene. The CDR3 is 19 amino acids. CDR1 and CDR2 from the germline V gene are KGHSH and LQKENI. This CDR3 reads CASSPWDRAKASNTGELFF. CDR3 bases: TGTGCCAGCTCACCATGGGACAGGGCGAAGGCATCGAACACCGGGGAGCTGTTTTTT.

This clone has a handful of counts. The CDR3 spells CASSAGTGTRLYEQYF. CDR3 nucleotide sequence: TGTGCCAGCAGCGCCGGAACAGGGACGAGGCTGTACGAGCAGTACTTC. The V call is TRBV7-9, the J call TRBJ2-7, with D tentatively TRBD1 (6 bases). There are 16 residues in the CDR3. V was shortened by 5 bases and J by 4 bases, with 21 bases between the two germline ends. Germline lookup yields CDR1 SEHNR and CDR2 FQNEAQ (reference sequence).

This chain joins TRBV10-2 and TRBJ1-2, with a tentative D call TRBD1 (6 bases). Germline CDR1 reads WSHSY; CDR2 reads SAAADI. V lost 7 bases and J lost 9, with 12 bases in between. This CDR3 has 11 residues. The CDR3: CASTQGVSYTF. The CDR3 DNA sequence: TGCGCCAGCACACAGGGTGTTAGCTACACCTTC.

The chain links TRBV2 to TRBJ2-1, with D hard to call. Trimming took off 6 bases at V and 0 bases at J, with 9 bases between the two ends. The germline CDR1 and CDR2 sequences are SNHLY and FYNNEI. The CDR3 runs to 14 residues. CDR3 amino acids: CASSDGNSYNEQFF. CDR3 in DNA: TGTGCCAGCAGCGACGGAAACTCCTACAATGAGCAGTTCTTC.

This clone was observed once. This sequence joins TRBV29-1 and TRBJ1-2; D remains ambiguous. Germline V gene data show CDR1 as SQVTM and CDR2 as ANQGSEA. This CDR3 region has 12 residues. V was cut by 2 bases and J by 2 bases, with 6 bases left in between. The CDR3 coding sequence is TGCAGCGTTGAAACGGGGAACTATGGCTACACCTTC. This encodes CSVETGNYGYTF.